This is a list of T cell receptor beta chains from one sample in a study of blood T cell repertoires in COVID-19. The data were produced by immunoSEQ multiplex PCR, yet TCRdb's version contains in-frame clones alone and is incomplete. This repertoire shows 250,000 to 350,000 clones, nearly 90% found once; its top ten account for about 1.5%. Input material: PBMCs or T cells enriched from blood (not recorded which). These receptors all come from a woman between 18 and 30 years old with acute COVID-19. Each CDR3 is given with its conserved first and last residue. A D gene is named only where the DNA matches it firmly. Clone size, where shown, is once, few, many, or a class for clones that have expanded.

cdr3_length | d_call | j_call | clone_size | v_call | cdr3_aa | cdr3_nt
13 | - | TRBJ1-3 | - | TRBV19 | CASSYTIGNTIYF | TGTGCCAGTAGTTATACAATTGGAAACACCATATATTTT
16 | - | TRBJ1-4 | once | TRBV27 | CASRPGGGSFGEKLFF | TGTGCCAGCAGGCCGGGGGGAGGGTCCTTCGGGGAAAAACTGTTTTTT
18 | TRBD2 | TRBJ2-1 | - | TRBV5-1 | CASSSGTSGRFTDNEQFF | TGCGCCAGCAGCTCTGGGACTAGCGGGAGGTTCACCGACAATGAGCAGTTCTTC
15 | - | TRBJ1-2 | - | TRBV7-8 | CASSRLRAPVYGYTF | TGTGCCAGCAGCCGCCTCAGGGCCCCGGTCTATGGCTACACCTTC
14 | - | TRBJ2-1 | - | TRBV27 | CASSLTQLVPEQFF | TGTGCCAGCAGTTTAACACAACTAGTGCCTGAGCAGTTCTTC
13 | - | TRBJ2-7 | - | TRBV25-1 | CASSSGHSYEQYF | TGTGCCAGCAGTTCGGGACACAGCTACGAGCAGTACTTC
13 | TRBD1 | TRBJ1-6 | - | TRBV29-1 | CSVRQGYNSPLHF | TGCAGCGTCAGACAGGGCTATAATTCACCCCTCCACTTT
16 | TRBD1 | TRBJ2-5 | - | TRBV4-1 | CASSQDRWTGQETQYF | TGCGCCAGCAGCCAAGACCGTTGGACAGGCCAAGAGACCCAGTACTTC
17 | TRBD2 | TRBJ2-1 | few | TRBV9 | CASSPVGSSGKVNEQFF | TGTGCCAGCAGCCCCGTGGGGTCTAGCGGGAAAGTCAATGAGCAGTTCTTC
13 | - | TRBJ1-5 | - | TRBV29-1 | CSVVTGYGQPQHF | TGCAGCGTTGTAACAGGGTACGGCCAGCCCCAGCATTTT
15 | - | TRBJ2-5 | - | TRBV5-1 | CASSLVTSHQETQYF | TGCGCCAGCAGCTTGGTTACGAGTCACCAAGAGACCCAGTACTTC
16 | - | TRBJ2-3 | once | TRBV9 | CASSVDGRGSTDTQYF | TGTGCCAGCAGCGTAGATGGCAGGGGCAGTACAGATACGCAGTATTTT
15 | TRBD1 | TRBJ2-3 | - | TRBV18 | CASSPGTASTDTQYF | TGTGCCAGCTCACCAGGGACAGCTAGCACAGATACGCAGTATTTT
16 | TRBD2 | TRBJ2-2 | - | TRBV7-3 | CASSGGTSGNTGELFF | TGTGCCAGCAGCGGAGGGACTAGCGGGAACACCGGGGAGCTGTTTTTT
20 | - | TRBJ2-4 | - | TRBV21-1 | CASSKIRNRAEVEAKNIQYF | TGTGCCAGCAGCAAAATTAGAAACAGGGCTGAGGTTGAGGCCAAAAACATTCAGTACTTC
15 | - | TRBJ1-4 | - | TRBV18 | CASSPPIAQREKLFF | TGTGCCAGCTCACCACCTATCGCCCAGCGTGAAAAACTGTTTTTT
14 | - | TRBJ1-4 | - | TRBV28 | CASSPDPGGEKLFF | TGTGCCAGCAGCCCTGACCCCGGGGGGGAAAAACTGTTTTTT
15 | - | TRBJ1-4 | - | TRBV27 | CASSLSRPVNEKLFF | TGTGCCAGCAGTTTATCGAGGCCCGTTAATGAAAAACTGTTTTTT